This paragraph reports one TCR beta chain. Antigen: not known. Germline V gene sequence: CDR1 SGHAT, CDR2 FQNNGV. This CDR3 comprises 14 residues. This sample was taken from a study of T cells expressing NK-cell markers. Study overall: Researchers got TCR beta repertoires out of sorted CD3+CD56+NKG2C+, CD3+CD56+NKG2C- and CD3+CD56-NKG2C+ T cells. Study-wide points: Four of the donors also had these clonotypes leading their CD3+CD56-NKG2C+ fraction.

The TCR beta cDNA came from 5'RACE template switching with UMIs. TCRdb reprocessed the 5' RACE reads and keeps a single row for each CDR3 protein, giving no DNA. The table gives 550,000 to 600,000 distinct CDR3 sequences; the top ten clones make up 3.5% to 4.5% of it. The TCR comes from a man between 18 and 35 years old in good health. This chain uses TRBV11-2 with TRBJ1-5. Sequenced sample: blood T cells: a sorted CD56 or NKG2C T cell subset, CD4+ or CD8+ T cells, or bulk PBMC T cells (not recorded which). Here the CDR3 reads CASSKDGSNQPQHF. Full variable domain (missing parts from reference TRBV11-2 and TRBJ1-5): EAGVAQSPRYKIIEKRQSVAFWCNPISGHATLYWYQQILGQGPKLLIQFQNNGVVDDSQLPKDRFSAERLKGVDSTLKIQPAKLEDSAVYLCASSKDGSNQPQHFGDGTRLSIL.